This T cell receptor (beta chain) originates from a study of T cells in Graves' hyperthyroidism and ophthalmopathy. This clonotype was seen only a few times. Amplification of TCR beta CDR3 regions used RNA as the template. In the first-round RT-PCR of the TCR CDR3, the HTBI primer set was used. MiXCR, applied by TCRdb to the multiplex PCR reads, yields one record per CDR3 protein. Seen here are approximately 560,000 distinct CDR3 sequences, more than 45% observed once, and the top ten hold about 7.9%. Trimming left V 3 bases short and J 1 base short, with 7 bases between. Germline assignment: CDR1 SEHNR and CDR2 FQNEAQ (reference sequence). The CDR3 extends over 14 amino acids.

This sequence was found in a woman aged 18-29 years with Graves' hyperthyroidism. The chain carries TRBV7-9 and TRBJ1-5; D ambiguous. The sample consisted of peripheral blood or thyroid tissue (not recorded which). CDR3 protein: CASSLFTSNQPQHF. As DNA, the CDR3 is TGTGCCAGCAGCTTGTTCACCAGCAATCAGCCCCAGCATTTT. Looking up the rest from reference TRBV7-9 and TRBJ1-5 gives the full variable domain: DTGVSQNPRHKITKRGQNVTFRCDPISEHNRLYWYRQTLGQGPEFLTYFQNEAQLEKSRLLSDRFSAERPKGSFSTLEIQRTEQGDSAMYLCASSLFTSNQPQHFGDGTRLSIL.